This paragraph covers one T cell receptor beta chain sequence. What it recognizes is unknown. The sample comes from a study of shared clonotypes between healthy human individuals. Germline V gene data show CDR1 as MNHEY and CDR2 as SMNVEV (reference sequence). The CDR3 totals 19 residues. V gave up 0 bases and J gave up 1 base; unmatched junction bases: 14. Naive CD8 cells lacked CD45RO and underwent positive selection for CCR7, leaving out terminally differentiated effector memory CD45RA+ cells. Notes on the study in general: It was the non-shared clonotypes that had lower generation probabilities than clonotypes shared by all four donors.

Approximately 210 ng DNA, 30,000 or so T cell genomes, went into each sorted-subset replicate PCR. Clones were read by immunoSEQ multiplex PCR, and TCRdb kept only the in-frame ones, dropping some. The table has hundreds of thousands of clones, roughly 96% seen once. Sequencing input: naive CD8+ T cells sorted from blood. V gene TRBV27 combines with J gene TRBJ1-1; 7 bases agree with TRBD1. The receptor was derived from a young woman in good health. The CDR3 region has the DNA TGTGCCAGCAGTTTATCCCCGACAGGGATCCTTTCGGGGAACACTGAAGCTTTCTTT. It codes for CASSLSPTGILSGNTEAFF.